This TCR beta chain stems from a study of blood T cell repertoires in COVID-19. Assay used: immunoSEQ multiplex PCR; TCRdb lists only in-frame clones, some missing. The sample consists of over 70,000 clones, 80% to 90% of them appearing once. Looked up from germline, CDR1 is SEHNR and CDR2 is FQNEAQ (reference sequence). V gave up 5 bases and J gave up 7 bases, with 12 bases separating them. The CDR3 runs to 12 residues. The chain has TRBV7-9 and TRBJ2-7; D is unclear. This sequence originates from a human donor in a cohort sampled during active COVID-19. The sample comprised peripheral blood. The CDR3 nucleotides are TGTGCCAGCAGCCCCCCGACTCGGGAGCAGTACTTC. This codes for CASSPPTREQYF.